This T cell receptor (beta chain) emerged from a study of beta chain features in type 1 diabetes. Expressed TCRB transcripts were sequenced because the entire RNA isolate underwent reverse transcription. The protocol was immunoSEQ multiplex PCR, while the TCRdb copy is restricted to in-frame clones and leaves out a portion. The table includes roughly 500,000 clones, about an eighth detected once. Germline V CDR1 and CDR2: SGHRS, YFSETQ. V shed 0 bases and J shed 2 bases, with 7 bases lying between them. The CDR3 has 14 residues. By way of CD45RO/CCR7/CD25/CD127/CD95/CD27, the CD4+ regulatory, stem cell-like memory, central memory and naive cells were sorted.

The chain combines TRBV5-1 with TRBJ2-3; D is uncertain. The specimen was naive CD4+ T cells from blood. The TCR comes from a woman under 30 in good health. The CDR3 is CASSLERTTDTQYF. The CDR3 region has the DNA TGCGCCAGCAGCTTGGAACGGACCACAGATACGCAGTATTTT.